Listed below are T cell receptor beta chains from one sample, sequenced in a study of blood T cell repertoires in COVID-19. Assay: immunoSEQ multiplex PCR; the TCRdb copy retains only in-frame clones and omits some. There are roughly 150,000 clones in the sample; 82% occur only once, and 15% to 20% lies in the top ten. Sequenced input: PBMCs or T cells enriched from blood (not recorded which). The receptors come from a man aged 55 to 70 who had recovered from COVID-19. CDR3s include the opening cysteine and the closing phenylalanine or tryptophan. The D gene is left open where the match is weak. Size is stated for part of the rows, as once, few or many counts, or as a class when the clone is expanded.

CDR3: CASSRDRGNSPLHF
DNA: TGTGCCAGCAGCCGGGACAGGGGTAATTCACCCCTCCACTTT
V: TRBV3-1/TRBV3-2
size: -
length: 14
D: TRBD1
J: TRBJ1-6

CDR3: CASSLGGGLAEETQYF
DNA: TGTGCCAGCAGCTTAGGAGGGGGACTAGCCGAAGAGACCCAGTACTTC
V: TRBV7-9
size: -
length: 16
D: TRBD2
J: TRBJ2-5

CDR3: CASSSSGGAPGTQYF
DNA: TGTGCCAGCAGTTCGAGCGGGGGGGCCCCAGGTACGCAGTATTTT
V: TRBV27
size: many
length: 15
D: TRBD2
J: TRBJ2-3

CDR3: CASSRQNSPLHF
DNA: TGTGCCAGCAGCCGACAGAATTCACCCCTCCACTTT
V: TRBV7-6
size: -
length: 12
D: -
J: TRBJ1-6

CDR3: CASSSSGARGNEKLFF
DNA: TGCGCCAGCAGCTCATCAGGGGCGCGGGGGAATGAAAAACTGTTTTTT
V: TRBV5-1
size: few
length: 16
D: -
J: TRBJ1-4

CDR3: CATSRGEGETQYF
DNA: TGTGCCACCAGCAGAGGAGAGGGAGAGACCCAGTACTTC
V: TRBV15
size: -
length: 13
D: -
J: TRBJ2-5

CDR3: CASSRQGVPTDTQYF
DNA: TGTGCCAGCAGTCGACAGGGGGTCCCCACAGATACGCAGTATTTT
V: TRBV28
size: -
length: 15
D: TRBD1
J: TRBJ2-3

CDR3: CASSLRQGTNEKLFF
DNA: TGTGCCAGCAGCCTACGACAGGGAACTAATGAAAAACTGTTTTTT
V: TRBV9
size: -
length: 15
D: TRBD1
J: TRBJ1-4

CDR3: CASSLSGVGSNQPQHF
DNA: TGTGCCAGCTCACTTTCAGGGGTAGGGAGCAATCAGCCCCAGCATTTT
V: TRBV18
size: -
length: 16
D: -
J: TRBJ1-5

CDR3: CASRPAGTSSSEQYF
DNA: TGTGCCAGCAGACCTGCCGGGACTAGCTCGTCCGAGCAGTACTTC
V: TRBV7-6
size: -
length: 15
D: TRBD2
J: TRBJ2-7

CDR3: CASSTTGHSPLHF
DNA: TGTGCCAGCAGTACTACAGGGCATTCACCCCTCCACTTT
V: TRBV28
size: once
length: 13
D: -
J: TRBJ1-6

CDR3: CASSSVGITGGELFF
DNA: TGTGCCAGCAGTTCCGTCGGCATCACGGGCGGGGAGCTGTTTTTT
V: TRBV28
size: -
length: 15
D: -
J: TRBJ2-2

CDR3: CASSFGQGNTEAFF
DNA: TGTGCCAGCAGCTTCGGGCAGGGGAACACTGAAGCTTTCTTT
V: TRBV7-3
size: few
length: 14
D: -
J: TRBJ1-1

CDR3: CAISGQGSYGYTF
DNA: TGTGCCATCAGCGGGCAGGGGTCCTATGGCTACACCTTC
V: TRBV10-3
size: -
length: 13
D: -
J: TRBJ1-2

CDR3: CASSPTQRSGYSNQPQHF
DNA: TGTGCCAGCAGCCCTACCCAGAGGAGCGGCTATAGCAATCAGCCCCAGCATTTT
V: TRBV28
size: -
length: 18
D: -
J: TRBJ1-5

CDR3: CASRKNSGAINEQFF
DNA: TGTGCCAGCAGGAAGAATAGCGGGGCCATCAATGAGCAGTTCTTC
V: TRBV2
size: once
length: 15
D: TRBD2
J: TRBJ2-1

CDR3: CASSSGTSGHNEQFF
DNA: TGCGCCAGCAGTTCCGGGACTAGCGGCCACAATGAGCAGTTCTTC
V: TRBV5-1
size: -
length: 15
D: TRBD2
J: TRBJ2-1

CDR3: CASSKNRGSYEQYF
DNA: TGTGCCAGCAGCAAAAACAGGGGTTCCTACGAGCAGTACTTC
V: TRBV7-8
size: -
length: 14
D: TRBD1
J: TRBJ2-7

CDR3: CASSLVRGGYNEQFF
DNA: TGTGCCAGCAGCTTAGTTCGGGGGGGATACAATGAGCAGTTCTTC
V: TRBV13
size: -
length: 15
D: TRBD2
J: TRBJ2-1

CDR3: CASKDRRGSGANVLTF
DNA: TGTGCCAGTAAGGACAGAAGGGGTTCTGGGGCCAACGTCCTGACTTTC
V: TRBV19
size: -
length: 16
D: -
J: TRBJ2-6

CDR3: CASSQDQAVETQYF
DNA: TGTGCCAGCAGCCAAGATCAAGCGGTAGAGACCCAGTACTTC
V: TRBV3-1/TRBV3-2
size: once
length: 14
D: -
J: TRBJ2-5

CDR3: CSVGGNTEAFF
DNA: TGCAGTGTAGGAGGGAACACTGAAGCTTTCTTT
V: TRBV20-1
size: -
length: 11
D: -
J: TRBJ1-1

CDR3: CASSIGTGTYEQYF
DNA: TGTGCCAGTAGTATAGGGACAGGGACCTACGAGCAGTACTTC
V: TRBV19
size: once
length: 14
D: TRBD1
J: TRBJ2-7

CDR3: CASSQDQVPNEKLFF
DNA: TGTGCCAGCAGCCAAGATCAGGTTCCTAATGAAAAACTGTTTTTT
V: TRBV14
size: -
length: 15
D: -
J: TRBJ1-4

CDR3: CASSPTGGNEKLFF
DNA: TGCGCCAGCAGCCCAACTGGGGGGAATGAAAAACTGTTTTTT
V: TRBV4-1
size: -
length: 14
D: -
J: TRBJ1-4

CDR3: CASTWTGSLGTEAFF
DNA: TGCGCCAGCACATGGACAGGGAGTTTGGGCACTGAAGCTTTCTTT
V: TRBV5-1
size: -
length: 15
D: TRBD1
J: TRBJ1-1

CDR3: CASSFWGLEQYF
DNA: TGTGCCAGCAGCTTTTGGGGCCTCGAGCAGTACTTC
V: TRBV5-4
size: few
length: 12
D: -
J: TRBJ2-7

CDR3: CASSKAKEAGGLPGDNEQFF
DNA: TGTGCCAGCAGCAAAGCGAAGGAGGCGGGGGGGCTGCCCGGGGACAATGAGCAGTTCTTC
V: TRBV21-1
size: once
length: 20
D: -
J: TRBJ2-1

CDR3: CASSTSGGFQETQYF
DNA: TGTGCCAGCAGTACTAGCGGGGGTTTCCAAGAGACCCAGTACTTC
V: TRBV2
size: -
length: 15
D: TRBD2
J: TRBJ2-5

CDR3: CASSRSGQGAYEQYF
DNA: TGTGCCAGCAGTCGGAGCGGGCAGGGAGCCTACGAGCAGTACTTC
V: TRBV5-4
size: -
length: 15
D: -
J: TRBJ2-7

CDR3: CASSVEGTSGGSREQFF
DNA: TGTGCCAGCAGCGTAGAAGGGACTAGCGGTGGATCGCGTGAGCAGTTCTTC
V: TRBV9
size: -
length: 17
D: TRBD2
J: TRBJ2-1

CDR3: CASSLDPGDTPYF
DNA: TGTGCCAGCAGCTTAGACCCAGGGGATACTCCGTACTTC
V: TRBV11-3
size: -
length: 13
D: -
J: TRBJ2-7

CDR3: CASSARPGQGRDEQFF
DNA: TGTGCCAGCAGCGCCCGTCCGGGACAGGGAAGGGATGAGCAGTTCTTC
V: TRBV9
size: -
length: 16
D: TRBD1
J: TRBJ2-1

CDR3: CASSSPRVAGDNEQFF
DNA: TGTGCCAGCAGTTCTCCTCGGGTAGCGGGGGACAATGAGCAGTTCTTC
V: TRBV6-5
size: -
length: 16
D: TRBD2
J: TRBJ2-1

CDR3: CASSQLLGYTQYF
DNA: TGTGCCAGCAGCCAGCTCCTAGGATATACGCAGTATTTT
V: TRBV3-1/TRBV3-2
size: -
length: 13
D: -
J: TRBJ2-3

CDR3: CASSPNLGQGNGELFF
DNA: TGTGCCAGCTCACCAAACTTGGGACAGGGGAACGGGGAGCTGTTTTTT
V: TRBV18
size: -
length: 16
D: TRBD1
J: TRBJ2-2

CDR3: CASSLWTSTDTGELFF
DNA: TGCGCCAGCAGCCTTTGGACTAGCACGGACACCGGGGAGCTGTTTTTT
V: TRBV5-1
size: -
length: 16
D: TRBD2
J: TRBJ2-2

CDR3: CASSQDRGPNQPQHF
DNA: TGTGCCAGCAGCCAAGATAGGGGGCCTAATCAGCCCCAGCATTTT
V: TRBV3-1/TRBV3-2
size: -
length: 15
D: TRBD1
J: TRBJ1-5

CDR3: CATSRGQLEKLFF
DNA: TGTGCCACCAGCCGGGGACAATTGGAGAAACTGTTTTTT
V: TRBV15
size: -
length: 13
D: -
J: TRBJ1-4

CDR3: CASNLRPGNTEAFF
DNA: TGTGCCAGCAACCTCCGTCCAGGGAACACTGAAGCTTTCTTT
V: TRBV7-8
size: -
length: 14
D: -
J: TRBJ1-1

CDR3: CASRLVWGGCYNSPLHF
DNA: TGTGCAAGTCGCTTAGTGTGGGGGGGTTGTTATAATTCACCCCTCCACTTT
V: TRBV12-2
size: -
length: 17
D: -
J: TRBJ1-6

CDR3: CACVARTLNTGELFF
DNA: TGTGCCTGCGTCGCTCGGACACTGAACACCGGGGAGCTGTTTTTT
V: TRBV30
size: -
length: 15
D: -
J: TRBJ2-2

CDR3: CATSPDREDQPQHF
DNA: TGTGCCACCAGCCCGGACAGGGAAGATCAGCCCCAGCATTTT
V: TRBV24-1
size: -
length: 14
D: TRBD1
J: TRBJ1-5

CDR3: CASSPLAGGQETQYF
DNA: TGTGCCAGCTCACCACTTGCCGGGGGACAAGAGACCCAGTACTTC
V: TRBV18
size: -
length: 15
D: -
J: TRBJ2-5

CDR3: CASSFSQGPYEQYF
DNA: TGTGCCAGCAGTTTCTCACAGGGTCCCTACGAGCAGTACTTC
V: TRBV27
size: few
length: 14
D: -
J: TRBJ2-7

CDR3: CASSSIDRFSNQPQHF
DNA: TGTGCCAGTAGTTCAATCGACAGGTTCAGCAATCAGCCCCAGCATTTT
V: TRBV19
size: -
length: 16
D: -
J: TRBJ1-5

CDR3: CATSRDLGDMGHTYF
DNA: TGTGCCACCAGCAGAGACCTCGGTGACATGGGACACACGTACTTC
V: TRBV15
size: -
length: 15
D: -
J: TRBJ2-5

CDR3: CAIRDRINEKLFF
DNA: TGTGCCATCAGGGACAGGATTAATGAAAAACTGTTTTTT
V: TRBV10-3
size: -
length: 13
D: TRBD1
J: TRBJ1-4

CDR3: CASRNTFDRSGNQPQHF
DNA: TGTGCCAGTAGAAACACCTTCGACAGATCGGGCAATCAGCCCCAGCATTTT
V: TRBV27
size: -
length: 17
D: -
J: TRBJ1-5

CDR3: CASRLAGVETQYF
DNA: TGTGCCAGCAGGCTAGCGGGGGTCGAGACGCAGTATTTT
V: TRBV12-3/TRBV12-4
size: -
length: 13
D: TRBD2
J: TRBJ2-3

CDR3: CASSSARTGNYGYTF
DNA: TGTGCCAGCAGTTCCGCCAGGACAGGGAACTATGGCTACACCTTC
V: TRBV6-5
size: -
length: 15
D: TRBD1
J: TRBJ1-2

CDR3: CASSGTGPGYTF
DNA: TGTGCCAGCAGCGGGACAGGGCCTGGCTACACCTTC
V: TRBV5-6
size: -
length: 12
D: TRBD1
J: TRBJ1-2

CDR3: CASSLGLAGGNYEQYF
DNA: TGTGCCAGCAGCTTGGGGCTAGCGGGGGGGAACTACGAGCAGTACTTC
V: TRBV5-5
size: once
length: 16
D: TRBD2
J: TRBJ2-7

CDR3: CASSSLASGPYEQYF
DNA: TGTGCCAGCAGCTCATTAGCTAGCGGTCCCTACGAGCAGTACTTC
V: TRBV11-2
size: -
length: 15
D: TRBD2
J: TRBJ2-7

CDR3: CASSPLRDRGTQDSGANVLTF
DNA: TGTGCCAGCTCACCACTACGGGACAGGGGGACCCAAGACTCTGGGGCCAACGTCCTGACTTTC
V: TRBV18
size: -
length: 21
D: TRBD1
J: TRBJ2-6